Listed below are T cell receptor beta chains from one sample, sequenced in a study of T cells in Graves' hyperthyroidism and ophthalmopathy. MiXCR, applied by TCRdb to the multiplex PCR reads, yields one record per CDR3 protein. The sample contains roughly 380,000 distinct CDR3 sequences, 15% to 20% of which appear only once. Sequencing was performed on blood. The receptors were sampled from a woman aged 18-29 years with Graves' hyperthyroidism. Each CDR3 is given with its conserved first and last residue. A D gene is named only where the DNA matches it firmly. Size tells how often a clone was seen (once, few, many) or the class of an expanded clone, and some rows leave it out.

CDR3	DNA	V	J	D	size
CASSQTSGQPQHF	TGTGCCAGCAGCCAGACGAGCGGGCAGCCCCAGCATTTT	TRBV9	TRBJ1-5	NA	many
CASRGLKDAKGYTF	TGTGCCAGCAGGGGCCTGAAGGACGCGAAGGGCTACACCTTC	TRBV27	TRBJ1-2	NA	many
CASSFAPSYGGEQYF	TGTGCCAGCAGTTTTGCCCCATCCTATGGAGGGGAGCAGTACTTC	TRBV28	TRBJ2-7	NA	many
CASSVAPMTGYPGELFF	TGTGCCAGCAGCGTAGCCCCTATGACGGGGTACCCCGGGGAGCTGTTTTTT	TRBV9	TRBJ2-2	NA	few
CAISPDGYSYEQYF	TGTGCCATCAGCCCCGACGGTTACTCCTACGAGCAGTACTTC	TRBV10-3	TRBJ2-7	NA	many
CASNWGFRDTEAFF	TGTGCCAGCAATTGGGGGTTTCGGGACACTGAAGCTTTCTTT	TRBV2	TRBJ1-1	NA	many
CSATRDTTYEQYF	TGCAGTGCTACCCGGGACACCACCTACGAGCAGTACTTC	TRBV20-1	TRBJ2-7	NA	many
CSARDLAGGRDTQYF	TGCAGTGCTAGAGATCTGGCGGGGGGAAGAGATACCCAGTACTTC	TRBV20-1	TRBJ2-5	TRBD2	many
CASSGDGVGYGYTF	TGTGCCAGTAGTGGAGACGGGGTGGGCTATGGCTACACCTTC	TRBV2	TRBJ1-2	NA	NA
CASSGGRETQYF	TGTGCCAGCAGTGGTGGACGGGAGACCCAGTACTTC	TRBV25-1	TRBJ2-5	NA	few
CASSPSGLPEGYTF	TGTGCCAGCAGTCCATCGGGCCTCCCAGAAGGCTACACCTTC	TRBV12-3/TRBV12-4	TRBJ1-2	NA	many
CASSLSLGRDQPQHF	TGTGCCAGCAGCTTGTCCCTAGGCCGGGACCAGCCCCAGCATTTT	TRBV7-2	TRBJ1-5	NA	many
CASGHRGGLHGYTF	TGTGCCAGCGGCCACAGGGGCGGCTTGCATGGCTACACCTTC	TRBV12-3/TRBV12-4	TRBJ1-2	TRBD1	many
CASSRGSGQRLYEQYF	TGTGCCAGCAGCCGTGGTTCGGGACAGCGCCTCTACGAGCAGTACTTC	TRBV7-2	TRBJ2-7	TRBD1	many
CAIQGTGGDQPQHF	TGTGCCATCCAGGGGACAGGGGGCGATCAGCCCCAGCATTTT	TRBV10-3	TRBJ1-5	TRBD1	many
CATSDMTEETQYF	TGTGCCACCAGTGATATGACAGAAGAGACCCAGTACTTC	TRBV24-1	TRBJ2-5	NA	many
CASSLASGGVETQYF	TGCGCCAGCAGCTTGGCTAGCGGGGGTGTGGAGACCCAGTACTTC	TRBV5-1	TRBJ2-5	TRBD2	many
CASSQEIDGGYTF	TGCGCCAGCAGCCAAGAAATTGATGGGGGCTACACCTTC	TRBV4-1	TRBJ1-2	NA	many
CASSYNGPSYEQYF	TGTGCCAGCAGTTACAATGGGCCTTCCTACGAGCAGTACTTC	TRBV6-2/TRBV6-3	TRBJ2-7	NA	few
CSVAGLTRETQYF	TGCAGCGTTGCGGGTCTGACGCGGGAGACCCAGTACTTC	TRBV29-1	TRBJ2-5	NA	many
CASMGTHSGNTIYF	TGTGCCAGCATGGGGACACACTCTGGAAACACCATATATTTT	TRBV2	TRBJ1-3	NA	many
CASSSKQGANYGYTF	TGCGCCAGCAGCTCTAAACAGGGGGCCAACTATGGCTACACCTTC	TRBV5-1	TRBJ1-2	TRBD1	many
CASSLERVNTEAFF	TGTGCCAGCAGCTTAGAACGGGTGAACACTGAAGCTTTCTTT	TRBV7-9	TRBJ1-1	NA	NA
CASSPLLSTGELFF	TGTGCCAGCAGCCCCCTTCTAAGCACCGGGGAGCTGTTTTTT	TRBV3-1	TRBJ2-2	NA	NA
CASSERGDGNQPQHF	TGTGCCAGCAGTGAGCGGGGGGACGGGAATCAGCCCCAGCATTTT	TRBV6-1	TRBJ1-5	NA	once
CSARDRDNTLNQPQHF	TGCAGTGCTAGAGATCGCGACAACACGCTTAATCAGCCCCAGCATTTT	TRBV20-1	TRBJ1-5	NA	many
CASSIWAQPQHF	TGTGCCAGTAGTATCTGGGCTCAGCCCCAGCATTTT	TRBV19	TRBJ1-5	NA	few
CASSEEFWTTTEAFF	TGTGCCAGCAGTGAAGAATTTTGGACAACCACTGAAGCTTTCTTT	TRBV6-1	TRBJ1-1	NA	many
CASGRIGSNQPQHF	TGTGCCAGCGGGAGGATTGGGAGCAATCAGCCCCAGCATTTT	TRBV25-1	TRBJ1-5	NA	many
CAWSVHLYGPRFDEQYF	TGTGCCTGGAGTGTACATCTTTATGGCCCGAGGTTCGACGAGCAGTACTTC	TRBV30	TRBJ2-7	NA	many
CSVLAWDRAGNTEAFF	TGCAGTGTTTTAGCCTGGGACAGGGCGGGCAACACTGAAGCTTTCTTT	TRBV20-1	TRBJ1-1	TRBD1	many
CASSTRRQVGDTIYF	TGTGCCAGCAGTACACGTCGACAGGTTGGGGACACCATATATTTT	TRBV2	TRBJ1-3	NA	many
CASKVQAGGRNTGELFF	TGCGCCAGCAAGGTCCAAGCGGGGGGCCGTAACACCGGGGAGCTGTTTTTT	TRBV5-1	TRBJ2-2	TRBD2	NA
CASRVSGANVLTF	TGTGCCAGCAGGGTCTCTGGGGCCAACGTCCTGACTTTC	TRBV6-5	TRBJ2-6	NA	many
CSASPYRGRPWETQYF	TGCAGTGCTAGCCCCTACAGGGGGCGGCCTTGGGAGACCCAGTACTTC	TRBV20-1	TRBJ2-5	TRBD1	few
CASSTRQGFYGYTF	TGTGCCAGCAGTACCCGACAGGGATTCTATGGCTACACCTTC	TRBV27	TRBJ1-2	TRBD1	NA
CASSYSIGTGELFF	TGTGCCAGCAGTTACTCGATAGGCACCGGGGAGCTGTTTTTT	TRBV6-5	TRBJ2-2	NA	many